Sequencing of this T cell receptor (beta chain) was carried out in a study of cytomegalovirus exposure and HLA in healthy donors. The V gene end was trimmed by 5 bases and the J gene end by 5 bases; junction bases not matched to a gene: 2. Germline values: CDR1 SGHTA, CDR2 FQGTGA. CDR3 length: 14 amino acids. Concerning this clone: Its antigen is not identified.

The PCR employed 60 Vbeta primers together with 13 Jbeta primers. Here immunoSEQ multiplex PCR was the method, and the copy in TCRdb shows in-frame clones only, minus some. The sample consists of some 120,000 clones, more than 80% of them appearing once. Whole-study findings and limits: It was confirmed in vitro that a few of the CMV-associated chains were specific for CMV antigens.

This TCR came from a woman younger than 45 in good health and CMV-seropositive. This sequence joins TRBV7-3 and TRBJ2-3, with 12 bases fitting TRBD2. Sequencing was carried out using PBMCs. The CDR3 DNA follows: TGTGCCAGCAGCCCACTAGCGGGGGGAGATACGCAGTATTTT. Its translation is CASSPLAGGDTQYF.